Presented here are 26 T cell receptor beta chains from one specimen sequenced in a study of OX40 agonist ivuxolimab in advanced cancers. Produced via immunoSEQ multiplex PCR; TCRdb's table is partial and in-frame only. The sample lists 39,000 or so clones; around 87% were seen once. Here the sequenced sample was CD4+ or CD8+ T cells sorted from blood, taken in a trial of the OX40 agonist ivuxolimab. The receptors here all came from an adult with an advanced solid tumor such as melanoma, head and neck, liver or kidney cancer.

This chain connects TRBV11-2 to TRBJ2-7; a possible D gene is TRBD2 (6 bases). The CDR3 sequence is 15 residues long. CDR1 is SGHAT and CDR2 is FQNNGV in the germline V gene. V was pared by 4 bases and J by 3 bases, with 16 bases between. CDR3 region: CASSSTGGAVYEQYF. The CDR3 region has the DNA TGTGCCAGCAGCTCCACTGGCGGGGCGGTCTACGAGCAGTACTTC.

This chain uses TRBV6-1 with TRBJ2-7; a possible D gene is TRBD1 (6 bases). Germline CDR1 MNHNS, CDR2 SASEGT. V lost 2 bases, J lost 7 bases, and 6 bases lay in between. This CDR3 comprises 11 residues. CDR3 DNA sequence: TGTGCCAGCAGTGAAAGGGGGGAGCAGTACTTC. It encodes CASSERGEQYF.

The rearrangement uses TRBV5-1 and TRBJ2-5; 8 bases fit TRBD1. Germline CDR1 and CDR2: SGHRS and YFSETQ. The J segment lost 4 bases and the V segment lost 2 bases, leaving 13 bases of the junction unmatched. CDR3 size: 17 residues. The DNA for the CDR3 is TGCGCCAGCAGCTTCGGACAGGGCCCGAGGGGGCGAGAGACCCAGTACTTC. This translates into CASSFGQGPRGRETQYF.

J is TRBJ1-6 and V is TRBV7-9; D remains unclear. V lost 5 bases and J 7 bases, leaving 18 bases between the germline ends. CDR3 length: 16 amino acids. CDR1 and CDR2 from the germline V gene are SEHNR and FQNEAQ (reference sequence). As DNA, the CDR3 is TGTGCCAGCAGCCCCCGGGAGTTATCCTTAAATTCACCCCTCCACTTT. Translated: CASSPRELSLNSPLHF.

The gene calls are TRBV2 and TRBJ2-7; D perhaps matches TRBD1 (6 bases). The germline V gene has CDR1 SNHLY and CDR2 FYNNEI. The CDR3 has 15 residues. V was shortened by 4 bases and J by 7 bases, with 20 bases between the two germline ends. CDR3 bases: TGTGCCAGCAGTGGACGGGACACCATCCGGAGGGAGCAGTACTTC. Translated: CASSGRDTIRREQYF.

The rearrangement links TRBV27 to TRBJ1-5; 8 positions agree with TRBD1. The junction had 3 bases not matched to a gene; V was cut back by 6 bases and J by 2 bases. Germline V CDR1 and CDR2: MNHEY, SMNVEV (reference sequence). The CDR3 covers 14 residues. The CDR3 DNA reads TGTGCCAGCAGGTCGGGACAGGGCAATCAGCCCCAGCATTTT. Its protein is CASRSGQGNQPQHF.

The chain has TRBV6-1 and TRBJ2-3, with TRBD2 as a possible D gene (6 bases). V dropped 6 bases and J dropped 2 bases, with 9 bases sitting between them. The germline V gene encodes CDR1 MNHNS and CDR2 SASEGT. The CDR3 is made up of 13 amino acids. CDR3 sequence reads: CASSELATDTQYF. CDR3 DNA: TGTGCCAGCAGCGAACTAGCCACAGATACGCAGTATTTT.

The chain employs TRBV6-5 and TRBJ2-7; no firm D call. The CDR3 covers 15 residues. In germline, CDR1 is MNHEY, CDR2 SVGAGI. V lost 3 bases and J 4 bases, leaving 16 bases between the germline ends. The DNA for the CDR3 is TGTGCCAGCAGTTATGGAGCCAGCGTCGTTTACGAGCAGTACTTC. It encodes CASSYGASVVYEQYF.

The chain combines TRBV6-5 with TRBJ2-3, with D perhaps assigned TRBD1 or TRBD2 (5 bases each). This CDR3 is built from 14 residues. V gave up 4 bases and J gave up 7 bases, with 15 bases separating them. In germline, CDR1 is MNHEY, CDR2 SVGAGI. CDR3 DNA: TGTGCCAGCAGTTCCGGGACGGCGTTGAATACGCAGTATTTT. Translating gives CASSSGTALNTQYF.

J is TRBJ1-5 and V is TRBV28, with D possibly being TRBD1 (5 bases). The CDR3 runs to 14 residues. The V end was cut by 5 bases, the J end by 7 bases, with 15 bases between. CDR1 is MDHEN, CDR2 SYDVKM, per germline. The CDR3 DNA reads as TGTGCCAGCAGTCCGCGGGACTCTCGGCAGCCCCAGCATTTT. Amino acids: CASSPRDSRQPQHF.

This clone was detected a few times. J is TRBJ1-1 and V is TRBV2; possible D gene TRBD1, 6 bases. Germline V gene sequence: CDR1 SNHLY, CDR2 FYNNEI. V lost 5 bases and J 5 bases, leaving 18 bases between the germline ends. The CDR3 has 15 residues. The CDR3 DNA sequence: TGTGCCAGCAGTACGCGTAGGGGGGGCCGGACTGAAGCTTTCTTT. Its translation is CASSTRRGGRTEAFF.

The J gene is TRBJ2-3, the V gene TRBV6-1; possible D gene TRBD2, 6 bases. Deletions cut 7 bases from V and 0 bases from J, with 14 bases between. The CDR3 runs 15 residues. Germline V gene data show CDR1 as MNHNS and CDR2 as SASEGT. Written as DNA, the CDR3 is TGTGCCAGCATCCGGGAGAGGGGTAGCACAGATACGCAGTATTTT. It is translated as CASIRERGSTDTQYF.

CDR3 amino acids: CASSNGGRSYEQYF. CDR3 in DNA: TGTGCCAGTAGTAACGGCGGGAGGTCCTACGAGCAGTACTTC. This chain links TRBV19 with TRBJ2-7; 8 nucleotides line up with TRBD2. V dropped 4 bases and J dropped 1; count of bases not matched to a gene: 3. The CDR3 is made up of 14 amino acids. CDR1 and CDR2 (germline): LNHDA, SQIVND (reference sequence). The variable domain in full, completed from reference TRBV19 and TRBJ2-7, reads DGGITQSPKYLFRKEGQNVTLSCEQNLNHDAMYWYRQDPGQGLRLIYYSQIVNDFQKGDIAEGYSVSREKKESFPLTVTSAQKNPTAFYLCASSNGGRSYEQYFGPGTRLTVT.

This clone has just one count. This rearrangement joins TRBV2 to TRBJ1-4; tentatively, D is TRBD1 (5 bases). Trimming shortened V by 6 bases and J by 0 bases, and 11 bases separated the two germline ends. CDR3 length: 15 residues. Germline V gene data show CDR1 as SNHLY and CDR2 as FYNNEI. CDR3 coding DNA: TGTGCCAGCAGCCTAACGACAGCAACTAATGAAAAACTGTTTTTT. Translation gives CASSLTTATNEKLFF.

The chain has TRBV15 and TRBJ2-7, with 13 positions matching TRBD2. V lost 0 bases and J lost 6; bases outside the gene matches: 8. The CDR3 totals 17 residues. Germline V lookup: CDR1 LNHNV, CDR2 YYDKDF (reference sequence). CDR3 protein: CATSRDGGTSGIGEQYF. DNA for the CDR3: TGTGCCACCAGCAGAGATGGAGGGACTAGCGGGATTGGCGAGCAGTACTTC.

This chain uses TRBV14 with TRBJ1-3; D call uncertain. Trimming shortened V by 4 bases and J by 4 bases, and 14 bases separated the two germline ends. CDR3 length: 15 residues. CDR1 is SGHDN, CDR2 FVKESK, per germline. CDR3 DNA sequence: TGTGCCAGCAGCCTAAATCACGGGGTCGGAAACACCATATATTTT. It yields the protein CASSLNHGVGNTIYF.

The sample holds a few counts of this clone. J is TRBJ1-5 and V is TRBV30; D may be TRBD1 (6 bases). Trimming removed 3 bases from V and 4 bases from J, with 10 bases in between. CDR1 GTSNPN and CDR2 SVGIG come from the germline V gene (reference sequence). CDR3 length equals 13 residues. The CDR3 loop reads CAWSGTLNQPQHF. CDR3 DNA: TGTGCCTGGAGCGGGACACTGAATCAGCCCCAGCATTTT. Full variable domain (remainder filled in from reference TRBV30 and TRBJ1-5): SQTIHQWPATLVQPVGSPLSLECTVEGTSNPNLYWYRQAAGRGLQLLFYSVGIGQISSEVPQNLSASRPQDRQFILSSKKLLLSDSGFYLCAWSGTLNQPQHFGDGTRLSIL.

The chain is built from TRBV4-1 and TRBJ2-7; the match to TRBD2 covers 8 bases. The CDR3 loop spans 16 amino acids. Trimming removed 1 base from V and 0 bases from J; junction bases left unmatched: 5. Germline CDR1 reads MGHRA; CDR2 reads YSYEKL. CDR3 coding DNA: TGCGCCAGCAGCCAAGTATCGAGCGGGAGCTCCTACGAGCAGTACTTC. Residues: CASSQVSSGSSYEQYF.

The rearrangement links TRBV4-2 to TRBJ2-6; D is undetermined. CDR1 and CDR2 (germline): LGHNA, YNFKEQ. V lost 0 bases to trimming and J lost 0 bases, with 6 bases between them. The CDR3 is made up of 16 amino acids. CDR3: CASSQDRNSGANVLTF. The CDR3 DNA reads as TGTGCCAGCAGCCAAGACCGAAACTCTGGGGCCAACGTCCTGACTTTC.

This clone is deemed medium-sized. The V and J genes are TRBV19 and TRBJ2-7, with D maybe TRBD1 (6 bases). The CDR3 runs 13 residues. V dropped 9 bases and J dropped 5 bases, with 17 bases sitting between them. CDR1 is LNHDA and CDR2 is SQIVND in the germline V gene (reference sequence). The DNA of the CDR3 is TGTGCCAGGTACAGGGAAGATACGGACGAGCAGTACTTC. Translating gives CARYREDTDEQYF.

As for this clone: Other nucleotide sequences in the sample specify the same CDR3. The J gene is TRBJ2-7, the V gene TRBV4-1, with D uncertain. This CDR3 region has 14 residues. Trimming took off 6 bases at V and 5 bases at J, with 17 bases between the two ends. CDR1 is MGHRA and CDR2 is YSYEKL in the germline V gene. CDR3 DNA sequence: TGCGCCAGCAGTCATCCCCCTTCTGTCCACGAGCAGTACTTC. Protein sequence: CASSHPPSVHEQYF.

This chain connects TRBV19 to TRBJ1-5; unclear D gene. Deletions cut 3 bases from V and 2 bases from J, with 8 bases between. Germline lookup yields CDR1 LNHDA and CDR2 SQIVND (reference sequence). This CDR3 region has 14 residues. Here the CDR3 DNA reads TGTGCCAGTAGTATCCCTCAGCGCAATCAGCCCCAGCATTTT. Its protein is CASSIPQRNQPQHF.

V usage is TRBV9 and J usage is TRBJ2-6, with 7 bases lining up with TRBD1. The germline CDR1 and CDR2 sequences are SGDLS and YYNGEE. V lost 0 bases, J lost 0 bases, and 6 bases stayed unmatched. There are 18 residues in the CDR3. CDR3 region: CASSVGSGGVSGANVLTF. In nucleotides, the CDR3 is TGTGCCAGCAGCGTAGGGTCAGGGGGAGTCTCTGGGGCCAACGTCCTGACTTTC.

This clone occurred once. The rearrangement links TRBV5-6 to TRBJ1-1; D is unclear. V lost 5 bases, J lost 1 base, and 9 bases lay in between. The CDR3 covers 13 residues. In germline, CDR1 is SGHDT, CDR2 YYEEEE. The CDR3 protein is CASRSQANTEAFF. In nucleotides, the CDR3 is TGTGCCAGCAGAAGCCAAGCGAACACTGAAGCTTTCTTT.

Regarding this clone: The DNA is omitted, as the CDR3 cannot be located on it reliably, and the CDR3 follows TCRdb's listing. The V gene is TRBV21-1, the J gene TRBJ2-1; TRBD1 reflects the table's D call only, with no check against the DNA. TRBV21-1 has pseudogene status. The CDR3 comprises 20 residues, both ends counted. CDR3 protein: CASSKDVGTGNLPGKNEQFF.

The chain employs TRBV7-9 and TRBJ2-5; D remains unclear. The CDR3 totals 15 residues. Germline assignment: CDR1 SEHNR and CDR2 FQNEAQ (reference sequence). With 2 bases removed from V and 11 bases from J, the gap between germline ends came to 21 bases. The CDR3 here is CASSLLDNPSGEQYF. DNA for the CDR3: TGTGCCAGCAGCTTATTAGACAACCCATCAGGAGAGCAGTACTTC.